This entry concerns a single TCR beta chain. With baseline, cycle 4 day 1, and cycle 7 day 1 as timepoints, blood was sampled. Measured with immunoSEQ multiplex PCR; TCRdb has only the in-frame clones, and not every one. The sample holds 95,000 to 100,000 clones; about 86% are singletons and the top ten take over 1.1%. The data are from a study of OX40 agonist ivuxolimab in advanced cancers. Study context: The diagnoses of dose-escalation patients were hepatocellular carcinoma, melanoma, renal cell or head and neck cancer.

CDR1 SGHRS and CDR2 YFSETQ come from the germline V gene. V lost 6 bases to trimming and J lost 1 base, with 13 bases between them. The CDR3 is made up of 14 amino acids. Source: CD4+ or CD8+ T cells sorted from blood, taken in a trial of the OX40 agonist ivuxolimab. The receptor was derived from an adult with an advanced solid tumor such as melanoma, head and neck, liver or kidney cancer. The chain recombines TRBV5-1 with TRBJ2-5, with D unclear. The CDR3 region is CASTPFRAQETQYF. In DNA form, the CDR3 reads TGCGCCAGCACCCCTTTCCGGGCCCAAGAGACCCAGTACTTC.